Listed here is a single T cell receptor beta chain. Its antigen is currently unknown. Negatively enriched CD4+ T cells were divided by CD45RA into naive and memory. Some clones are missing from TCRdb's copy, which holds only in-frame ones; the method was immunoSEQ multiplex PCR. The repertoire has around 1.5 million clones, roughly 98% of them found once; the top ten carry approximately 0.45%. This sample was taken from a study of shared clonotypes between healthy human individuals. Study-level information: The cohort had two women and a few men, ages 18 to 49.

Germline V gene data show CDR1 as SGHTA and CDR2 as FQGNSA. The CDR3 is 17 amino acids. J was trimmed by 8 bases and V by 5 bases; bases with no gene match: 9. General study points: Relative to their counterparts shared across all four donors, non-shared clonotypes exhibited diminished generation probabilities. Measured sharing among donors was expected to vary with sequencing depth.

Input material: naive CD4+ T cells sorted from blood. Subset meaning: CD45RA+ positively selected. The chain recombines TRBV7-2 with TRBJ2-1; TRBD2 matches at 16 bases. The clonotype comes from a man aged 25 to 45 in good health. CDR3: CASSEPGLAGGPHEQFF. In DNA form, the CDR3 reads TGTGCCAGCAGCGAGCCGGGACTAGCGGGAGGGCCCCATGAGCAGTTCTTC.